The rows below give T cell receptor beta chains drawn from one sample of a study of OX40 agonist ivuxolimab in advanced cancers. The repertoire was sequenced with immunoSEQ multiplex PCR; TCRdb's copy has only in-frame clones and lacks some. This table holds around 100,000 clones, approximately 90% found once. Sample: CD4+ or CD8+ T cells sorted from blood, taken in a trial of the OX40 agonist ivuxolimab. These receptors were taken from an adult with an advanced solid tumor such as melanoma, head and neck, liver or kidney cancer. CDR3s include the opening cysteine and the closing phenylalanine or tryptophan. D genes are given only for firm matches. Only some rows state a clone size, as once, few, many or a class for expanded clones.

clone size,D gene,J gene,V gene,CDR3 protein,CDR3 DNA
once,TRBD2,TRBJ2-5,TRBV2,CASSKTSGRRETQYF,TGTGCCAGCAGCAAGACTAGCGGGAGACGAGAGACCCAGTACTTC
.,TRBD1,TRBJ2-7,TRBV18,CASSRGQGSSYEQYF,TGTGCCAGCTCCCGGGGACAGGGGAGCTCCTACGAGCAGTACTTC
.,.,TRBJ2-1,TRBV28,CASSAGGGGNEQFF,TGTGCCAGCAGCGCCGGAGGGGGTGGCAATGAGCAGTTCTTC
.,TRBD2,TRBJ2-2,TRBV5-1,CASSPGLAANTGELFF,TGCGCCAGCAGCCCGGGACTAGCGGCGAACACCGGGGAGCTGTTTTTT
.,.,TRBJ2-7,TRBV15,CATSRSRTDFSYEQYF,TGTGCCACCAGCAGATCCAGGACAGATTTCTCCTACGAGCAGTACTTC
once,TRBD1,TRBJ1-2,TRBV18,CASSPLTGGLFDYGYTF,TGTGCCAGCTCACCATTGACAGGGGGCTTGTTTGACTATGGCTACACCTTC
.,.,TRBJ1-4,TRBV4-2,CASSQGLSRKLFF,TGTGCCAGCAGCCAAGGTCTCTCCAGGAAACTGTTTTTT
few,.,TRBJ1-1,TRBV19,CASSINRLGEAFF,TGTGCCAGTAGTATTAACCGCTTGGGTGAAGCTTTCTTT
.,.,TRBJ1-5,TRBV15,CATSRGGEVTNQPQHF,TGTGCCACCAGCAGAGGGGGGGAGGTTACCAATCAGCCCCAGCATTTT
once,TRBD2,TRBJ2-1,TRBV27,CASSLQTRSGRLNEQFF,TGTGCCAGCAGCCTCCAAACTCGAAGCGGGAGGTTGAATGAGCAGTTCTTC
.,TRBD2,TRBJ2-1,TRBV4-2,CASSQGGFRSGTTPEQFF,TGTGCCAGCAGCCAAGGGGGCTTTCGTAGCGGGACTACCCCTGAGCAGTTCTTC
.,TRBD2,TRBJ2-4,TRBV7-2,CASSPQGGSSIQYF,TGTGCCAGCAGCCCACAAGGCGGGAGTAGCATTCAGTACTTC
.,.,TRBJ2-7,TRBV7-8,CASSLTGGSGLAYSYEQYF,TGTGCCAGCAGCTTAACAGGGGGCTCGGGACTAGCGTACTCCTACGAGCAGTACTTC
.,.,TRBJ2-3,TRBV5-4,CASSLVATSTDTQYF,TGTGCCAGCAGCTTGGTGGCTACTAGCACAGATACGCAGTATTTT
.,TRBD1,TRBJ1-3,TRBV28,CASSRQGTGNTIYF,TGTGCCAGCAGCCGACAGGGGACTGGAAACACCATATATTTT
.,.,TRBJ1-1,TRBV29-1,CSVASGLPRGTEAFF,TGCAGCGTCGCAAGCGGGCTCCCCAGAGGGACTGAAGCTTTCTTT
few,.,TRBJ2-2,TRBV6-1,CASSDREFSGELFF,TGTGCCAGCAGTGACCGGGAGTTCTCCGGGGAGCTGTTTTTT
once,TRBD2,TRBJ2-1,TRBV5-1,CASSLGLAGDYNEQFF,TGCGCCAGCAGCTTGGGACTAGCTGGCGATTACAATGAGCAGTTCTTC
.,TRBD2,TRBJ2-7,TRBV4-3,CASSQVAGPTYEQYF,TGCGCCAGCAGCCAAGTAGCGGGACCGACCTACGAGCAGTACTTC
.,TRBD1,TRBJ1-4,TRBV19,CASSLTGTGNEKLFF,TGTGCCAGTAGCCTTACCGGGACAGGCAATGAAAAACTGTTTTTT
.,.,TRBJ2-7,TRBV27,CASSQTTGPRDEQYF,TGTGCCAGCAGTCAAACGACAGGCCCTCGGGACGAGCAGTACTTC
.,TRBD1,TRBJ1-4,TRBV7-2,CASSHGQGREEKLFF,TGTGCCAGCAGCCACGGACAGGGGCGGGAGGAAAAACTGTTTTTT
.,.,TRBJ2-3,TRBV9,CASSVSDRTDTQYF,TGTGCCAGCAGCGTTAGCGACCGCACAGATACGCAGTATTTT
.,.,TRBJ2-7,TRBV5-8,CASSRLYEQYF,TGTGCCAGCAGCCGCCTCTACGAGCAGTACTTC
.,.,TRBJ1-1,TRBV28,CASSFGGTNTPEAFF,TGTGCCAGCAGTTTTGGGGGAACGAACACGCCTGAAGCTTTCTTT
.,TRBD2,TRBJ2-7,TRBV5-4,CASSRGLAGGLSYEQYF,TGTGCCAGCAGCCGCGGACTAGCGGGAGGGCTATCCTACGAGCAGTACTTC
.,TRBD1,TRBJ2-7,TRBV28,CASSPRDRFSSYEQYF,TGTGCCAGCAGTCCAAGGGACAGGTTTAGCTCCTACGAGCAGTACTTC
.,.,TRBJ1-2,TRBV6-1,CASSENRWGGGYTF,TGTGCCAGCAGTGAAAATAGGTGGGGGGGTGGCTACACCTTC
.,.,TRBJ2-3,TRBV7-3,CASSLTLQPDTQYF,TGTGCCAGCAGCTTAACCCTCCAACCAGATACGCAGTATTTT
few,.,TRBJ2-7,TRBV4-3,CASSQDFPPGEQYF,TGCGCCAGCAGCCAAGATTTCCCGCCGGGGGAGCAGTACTTC
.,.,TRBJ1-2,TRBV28,CASSFFQTANGYTF,TGTGCCAGCAGTTTCTTTCAAACGGCAAATGGCTACACCTTC
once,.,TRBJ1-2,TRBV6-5,CASLRDRTGTYGYTF,TGTGCCAGCCTTCGAGACCGGACGGGGACCTATGGCTACACCTTC
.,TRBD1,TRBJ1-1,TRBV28,CASRRGQGYTEAFF,TGTGCCAGCAGGCGAGGACAGGGGTATACTGAAGCTTTCTTT
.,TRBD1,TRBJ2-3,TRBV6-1,CASRDPNRGNTQYF,TGTGCCAGCAGGGATCCAAACAGGGGGAACACGCAGTATTTT
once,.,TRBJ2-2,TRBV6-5,CASSYSRGRAGELFF,TGTGCCAGCAGTTACTCGAGGGGGAGGGCCGGGGAGCTGTTTTTT
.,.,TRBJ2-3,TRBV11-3,CASSSLVPPDTQYF,TGTGCCAGCAGCTCCCTCGTTCCCCCAGATACGCAGTATTTT
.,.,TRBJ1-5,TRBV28,CASSNRNQPQHF,TGTGCCAGCAGTAATCGGAATCAGCCCCAGCATTTT
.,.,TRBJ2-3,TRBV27,CASSLSGLSTDTQYF,TGTGCCAGCAGTTTATCCGGTCTTAGCACAGATACGCAGTATTTT
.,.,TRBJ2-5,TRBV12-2,CASRLLAGVVEETQYF,TGTGCAAGTCGCTTACTGGCGGGAGTGGTGGAAGAGACCCAGTACTTC
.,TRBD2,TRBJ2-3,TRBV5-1,CASSAGTSGETQYF,TGCGCCAGCAGCGCCGGGACTAGCGGGGAAACGCAGTATTTT
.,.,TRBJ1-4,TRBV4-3,CASSQDRKSNEKLFF,TGCGCCAGCAGCCAAGATCGGAAATCTAATGAAAAACTGTTTTTT
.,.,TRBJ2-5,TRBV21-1,CASSRRQWFQETQYF,TGTGCCAGCAGCAGACGACAGTGGTTCCAAGAGACCCAGTACTTC